The 26 T cell receptor beta chains presented below share a single source sample, sequenced in a study of T cell responses to AZD1222 COVID-19 vaccine. The assay was immunoSEQ multiplex PCR, and TCRdb's table has in-frame clones only and misses some. Counted here are more than 30,000 clones, more than 75% occurring once; the ten biggest clones make up 12% to 15%. The sequencing used peripheral blood, collected 28 days after the second AZD1222 dose. All receptors derive from an adult who received the AZD1222 COVID-19 vaccine.

The V gene is TRBV19, the J gene TRBJ1-2; D possibly corresponds to TRBD1 (5 bases). Trimming cost V 6 bases and J 6 bases, with 14 bases left between them. Germline V gene sequence: CDR1 LNHDA, CDR2 SQIVND (reference sequence). The CDR3 is 13 amino acids. CDR3 in amino acids: CASSQGGANGYTF. In DNA, the CDR3 is TGTGCCAGTAGCCAGGGAGGGGCCAATGGCTACACCTTC.

The chain joins TRBV7-2 to TRBJ2-5; D call uncertain. The V gene lost 1 base and the J gene lost 4 bases, with 4 bases spanning the gap. The CDR3 contains 12 residues. CDR1 SGHTA and CDR2 FQGNSA come from the germline V gene. CDR3 DNA sequence: TGTGCCAGCAGCTTAGAAAGAGAGACCCAGTACTTC. It encodes CASSLERETQYF.

This rearrangement joins TRBV5-1 to TRBJ2-1; 9 bases align to TRBD1. The length of the CDR3 is 15 residues. The germline V gene has CDR1 SGHRS and CDR2 YFSETQ. With V trimmed by 3 bases and J by 12 bases, 13 bases remained unmatched. As DNA, the CDR3 is TGCGCCAGCAGCTGGGAGACAGGGGGGTGGGCGCCGCAGTTCTTC. It specifies CASSWETGGWAPQFF.

This chain links TRBV5-1 with TRBJ1-3; a weak D match, TRBD1 (6 bases). The V end lost 4 bases, the J end lost 2 bases, and 10 bases lay between the germline ends. This CDR3 comprises 14 residues. Germline V lookup: CDR1 SGHRS, CDR2 YFSETQ. CDR3 bases: TGCGCCAGCAGCCTACAGGGAGCTGGAAACACCATATATTTT. Protein product: CASSLQGAGNTIYF.

The J gene is TRBJ1-4, the V gene TRBV4-3; no firm D call. Germline CDR1 is LGHNA and CDR2 is YSLEER. The CDR3 runs 12 residues. The V end lost 1 base, the J end lost 7 bases, and 4 bases lay between the germline ends. In DNA, the CDR3 is TGCGCCAGCAGCCAAGGACCTGAAAAACTGTTTTTT. Translation: CASSQGPEKLFF.

The chain is built from TRBV5-1 and TRBJ1-4; D possibly corresponds to TRBD1 (6 bases). V was clipped by 4 bases and J by 0 bases, with 7 bases between them. The CDR3 runs to 14 residues. Germline CDR1 is SGHRS and CDR2 is YFSETQ. The CDR3 protein is CASSRTATNEKLFF. Here the CDR3 DNA reads TGCGCCAGCAGCCGGACAGCAACTAATGAAAAACTGTTTTTT.

The chain has TRBV27 and TRBJ1-6; D not certain. CDR3 length equals 15 residues. Germline CDR1 MNHEY, CDR2 SMNVEV (reference sequence). V lost 2 bases and J lost 5, with 10 bases in between. The CDR3 loop reads CASSLGVRDNSPLHF. The CDR3 DNA sequence: TGTGCCAGCAGTTTAGGCGTCCGGGATAATTCACCCCTCCACTTT.

V usage is TRBV7-2 and J usage is TRBJ1-3, with D perhaps matching TRBD1 (5 bases). Germline-derived CDR1 and CDR2 are SGHTA and FQGNSA. The V end lost 2 bases, the J end lost 1 base, and 9 bases lay between the germline ends. The CDR3 covers 15 residues. CDR3 sequence (DNA): TGTGCCAGCAGCTTATGGCAGGGATCTGGAAACACCATATATTTT. The encoded protein is CASSLWQGSGNTIYF.

The J gene is TRBJ1-2, the V gene TRBV5-1; D unclear. Germline V gives CDR1 SGHRS, CDR2 YFSETQ. The CDR3 contains 14 residues. Deletions cut 5 bases from V and 6 bases from J, with 17 bases between. The CDR3 DNA sequence: TGCGCCAGCAGGGGAGGGAGATTATTAGATGGCTACACCTTC. Translating it yields CASRGGRLLDGYTF.

J is TRBJ1-4 and V is TRBV7-3; D gene uncertain. Germline assignment: CDR1 SGHTA and CDR2 FQGTGA. V lost 5 bases, J lost 11 bases, and 21 bases lay in between. The CDR3 spans 15 residues. The CDR3 coding sequence is TGTGCCAGCAGCCGGGCTCCAGGTCAATGGGAGAAACTGTTTTTT. This sequence encodes CASSRAPGQWEKLFF.

In nucleotides, the CDR3 is TGTGCCAGCTCACCGTCACGGGCCTCCAGCTCTGGGGCCAACGTCCTGACTTTC. It is translated as CASSPSRASSSGANVLTF. The chain combines TRBV18 with TRBJ2-6; D is unresolved. Between the trimmed V and J ends, which lost 3 bases and 0 bases, there was a span of 15 bases. The CDR3 has 18 amino acids. Germline assignment: CDR1 KGHSH and CDR2 LQKENI.

The rearrangement links TRBV7-8 to TRBJ2-4; D gene unclear. The CDR3 sequence is 14 residues long. Deletions cut 5 bases from V and 8 bases from J, with 16 bases between. The germline gives CDR1 SGHVS, CDR2 FQNEAQ. The CDR3 loop is CASSPRRLGDIQYF. CDR3 nucleotides: TGTGCCAGCAGCCCCCGTCGTCTGGGTGACATTCAGTACTTC.

The V and J genes are TRBV6-5 and TRBJ1-1, with 7 nucleotides matching TRBD1. The CDR3 is 14 amino acids. Germline assignment: CDR1 MNHEY and CDR2 SVGAGI. J lost 3 bases, V lost 4 bases, and 5 bases had no gene match. The CDR3 nucleotides read TGTGCCAGCAGTTGGACAGGAGGAGACACTGAAGCTTTCTTT. Translated, it gives CASSWTGGDTEAFF.

The rearrangement joins TRBV5-1 to TRBJ1-1; D not resolved. Per germline, CDR1 SGHRS and CDR2 YFSETQ. The CDR3 is 14 residues long. V was clipped by 6 bases and J by 4 bases, with 16 bases between them. CDR3 DNA: TGCGCCAGCACGGCCACCGCCTGGGGCACTGAAGCTTTCTTT. Amino acids: CASTATAWGTEAFF.

This sequence joins TRBV12-3 or TRBV12-4 and TRBJ2-4; D is perhaps TRBD1 (5 bases). The CDR3 runs to 13 residues. Trimming took 10 bases from V and 6 from J, leaving 16 bases between them. CDR3 sequence: CATLRQLGNIQYF. In DNA, the CDR3 is TGTGCCACATTACGACAGTTGGGAAACATTCAGTACTTC.

The chain carries TRBV6-5 and TRBJ1-2; no firm D call. The CDR3 length is 12 residues. Germline CDR1 reads MNHEY; CDR2 reads SVGAGI. V was shortened by 5 bases and J by 8 bases, with 12 bases between the two germline ends. The DNA for the CDR3 is TGTGCCAGCAGTAACCCCGACAAGGGCTACACCTTC. Protein: CASSNPDKGYTF.

The chain joins TRBV4-3 to TRBJ1-4; a possible D gene is TRBD1 (6 bases). Germline V gene data show CDR1 as LGHNA and CDR2 as YSLEER. The CDR3 sequence is 13 residues long. The V gene lost 2 bases and the J gene lost 8 bases, with 9 bases spanning the gap. The CDR3 here is CASSQNQGEKLFF. The DNA for the CDR3 is TGCGCCAGCAGCCAAAATCAGGGGGAAAAACTGTTTTTT.

The V and J genes are TRBV28 and TRBJ1-1; a weak D match, TRBD1 (5 bases). CDR3 size: 12 residues. Germline V lookup: CDR1 MDHEN, CDR2 SYDVKM. V was trimmed by 6 bases and J by 4 bases, leaving 9 bases between them. For the CDR3, the DNA is TGTGCCAGCAGCAAGGACACCACTGAAGCTTTCTTT. It is translated as CASSKDTTEAFF.

The V call is TRBV4-2, the J call TRBJ2-2; 10 bases match TRBD2. Trimming removed 1 base from V and 4 bases from J; junction bases left unmatched: 3. The CDR3 is made up of 16 amino acids. Germline values: CDR1 LGHNA, CDR2 YNFKEQ. The CDR3 region is CASSQVASGSTGELFF. The CDR3 bases are TGTGCCAGCAGCCAAGTTGCTAGCGGGAGCACCGGGGAGCTGTTTTTT.

This chain connects TRBV13 to TRBJ2-5, with 7 nucleotides matching TRBD1. The length of the CDR3 is 16 residues. Per germline, CDR1 PRHDT and CDR2 FYEKMQ (reference sequence). The V segment lost 0 bases and the J segment 4 bases; nucleotides outside the gene matches: 8. Here the CDR3 DNA reads TGTGCCAGCAGCTTAGGCCTTAATACAGGGGCAGAGACCCAGTACTTC. Amino acid sequence: CASSLGLNTGAETQYF.

This rearrangement joins TRBV28 to TRBJ2-1, with D unclear. Germline CDR1 is MDHEN and CDR2 is SYDVKM. V gave up 5 bases and J gave up 4 bases, with 9 bases separating them. The CDR3 sequence is 13 residues long. CDR3 nucleotide sequence: TGTGCCAGCAGTAATACAGTATACAATGAGCAGTTCTTC. This encodes CASSNTVYNEQFF.

The V gene is TRBV12-3 or TRBV12-4, the J gene TRBJ2-3; a possible D gene is TRBD1 (5 bases). This CDR3 has 13 amino acids. Trimming shortened V by 6 bases and J by 4 bases, and 11 bases separated the two germline ends. The CDR3 here is CASRATTADTQYF. CDR3 bases: TGTGCCAGCAGAGCTACGACAGCAGATACGCAGTATTTT.

This CDR3 reads CASSGTEGNIQYF. CDR3 nucleotide sequence: TGTGCCAGCAGCGGGACAGAGGGTAACATTCAGTACTTC. V gene TRBV7-2 combines with J gene TRBJ2-4, with 7 bases aligning to TRBD1. After removal of 5 bases from V and 7 bases from J, the junction contained 5 bases not matched to a gene. The CDR3 covers 13 residues. Germline V gene sequence: CDR1 SGHTA, CDR2 FQGNSA.

The CDR3 DNA follows: TGTGCCATCAGCCTCGGACAGGGAGGCACCTATGGCTACACCTTC. It specifies CAISLGQGGTYGYTF. The chain is built from TRBV10-3 and TRBJ1-2; TRBD1 matches at 8 bases. V gave up 6 bases and J gave up 4 bases; unmatched junction bases: 10. Per the germline V gene, CDR1 is ENHRY and CDR2 is SYGVKD. The length of the CDR3 is 15 residues.

CDR3: CASSLAGLTDTQYF. The CDR3 DNA sequence: TGTGCCAGCAGCTTAGCGGGGCTCACAGATACGCAGTATTTT. The rearrangement joins TRBV7-9 to TRBJ2-3, with TRBD1 as a possible D gene (5 bases). Germline values: CDR1 SEHNR, CDR2 FQNEAQ (reference sequence). Trimming pared 0 bases from V and 2 bases from J, leaving 6 bases between. This CDR3 is built from 14 residues. Complete variable domain (other parts from reference TRBV7-9 and TRBJ2-3): DTGVSQNPRHKITKRGQNVTFRCDPISEHNRLYWYRQTLGQGPEFLTYFQNEAQLEKSRLLSDRFSAERPKGSFSTLEIQRTEQGDSAMYLCASSLAGLTDTQYFGPGTRLTVL.

The gene calls are TRBV6-1 and TRBJ2-1; 9 bases align to TRBD2. V was clipped by 2 bases and J by 6 bases; unmatched bases: 5. The CDR3 length is 15 residues. Germline lookup yields CDR1 MNHNS and CDR2 SASEGT. Here the CDR3 reads CASSEFGGGGNEQFF. The CDR3 nucleotides read TGTGCCAGCAGTGAATTCGGCGGGGGGGGCAATGAGCAGTTCTTC.